This T cell receptor beta chain appears in the sequencing data of a study of blood T cell repertoires in COVID-19. Study information: Some COVID-19 samples were acute and others convalescent; all came from the United States, Italy and Spain. PBMCs, B-cell-depleted T cells, or T cells provided the cDNA or gDNA that made up the material.

Germline V gene sequence: CDR1 SGHAT, CDR2 FQNNGV. The CDR3 consists of 11 residues. Deletions cut 5 bases from V and 3 bases from J, with 4 bases between. In the original processing: Amplification from reference gene primers served as the basis for estimated nucleated cell counts. Clones were sequenced by immunoSEQ multiplex PCR, and TCRdb holds only the in-frame ones, with some missing. The V and J calls and clone size come from that table; D and trimming were worked out from the DNA. The profile shows 330,000 or so clones, 87% of them singletons. This TCR was sampled from a young woman who had recovered from COVID-19. Source material: PBMCs or T cells enriched from blood (not recorded which). V is TRBV11-2 and J is TRBJ1-1; no clear D gene. The chain's CDR3 is CASSIYTEAFF. The CDR3 DNA follows: TGTGCCAGCAGCATATACACTGAAGCTTTCTTT. Looking up the rest from reference TRBV11-2 and TRBJ1-1 gives the full variable domain: EAGVAQSPRYKIIEKRQSVAFWCNPISGHATLYWYQQILGQGPKLLIQFQNNGVVDDSQLPKDRFSAERLKGVDSTLKIQPAKLEDSAVYLCASSIYTEAFFGQGTRLTVV.